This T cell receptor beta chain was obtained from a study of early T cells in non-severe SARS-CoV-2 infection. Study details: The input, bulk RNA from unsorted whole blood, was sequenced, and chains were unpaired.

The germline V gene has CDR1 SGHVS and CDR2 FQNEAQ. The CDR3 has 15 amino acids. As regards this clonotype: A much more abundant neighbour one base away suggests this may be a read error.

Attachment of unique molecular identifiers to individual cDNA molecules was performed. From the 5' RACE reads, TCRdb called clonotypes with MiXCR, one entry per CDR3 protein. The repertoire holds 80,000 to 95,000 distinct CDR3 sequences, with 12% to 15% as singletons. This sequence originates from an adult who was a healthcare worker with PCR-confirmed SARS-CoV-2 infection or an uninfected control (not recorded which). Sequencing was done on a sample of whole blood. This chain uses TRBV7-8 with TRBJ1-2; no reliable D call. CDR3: CAGSLVLPEGYGYTF. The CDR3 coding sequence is TGTGCCGGCAGCTTAGTTCTCCCGGAGGGATATGGCTACACCTTC. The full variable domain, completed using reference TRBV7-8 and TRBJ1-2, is GAGVSQSPRYKVAKRGQDVALRCDPISGHVSLFWYQQALGQGPEFLTYFQNEAQLDKSGLPSDRFFAERPEGSVSTLKIQRTQQEDSAVYLCAGSLVLPEGYGYTFGSGTRLTVV.